The present TCR beta chain was sequenced within a study of CD8 T cells in ankylosing spondylitis. Study results and caveats: Prior work had noted some motif variants in reactive arthritis blood and synovial fluid.

This clonotype has only one observation. The antigen is unknown. The length of the CDR3 is 15 residues. V lost 2 bases to trimming and J lost 2 bases, with 10 bases between them. CDR1 is SGHTS and CDR2 is YDEGEE in the germline V gene. Using its own MiXCR run on the 5' RACE reads, TCRdb lists one record per CDR3 protein. The table lists 200,000 to 300,000 distinct CDR3 sequences, 20% to 30% of them singletons, with less than 0.75% in the top ten. The TCR originated in a male donor with ankylosing spondylitis or in good health (not recorded which). The genes are TRBV5-8 and TRBJ2-2; D remains unclear. The specimen sequenced was blood, either unsorted or a sorted T cell fraction (not recorded which). CDR3 sequence (DNA): TGTGCCAGCAGCTTCTTAGGAACTAACACCGGGGAGCTGTTTTTT. This translates into CASSFLGTNTGELFF.